The next 8 T cell receptor beta chains were all read from a single sample in a study of T cell responses to AZD1222 COVID-19 vaccine. Clones were read by immunoSEQ multiplex PCR, and TCRdb kept only the in-frame ones, dropping some. This sample has more than 110,000 clones, with around 92% found just once. The sequenced sample was peripheral blood, obtained 28 days after the second AZD1222 dose. Receptors were obtained from an adult who received the AZD1222 COVID-19 vaccine.

CDR3 bases: TGCAGCGCTGATCGGACAGCTAACTATGGCTACACCTTC. Amino acids: CSADRTANYGYTF. V gene TRBV29-1 combines with J gene TRBJ1-2, with D possibly matching TRBD1 (6 bases). Germline CDR1 is SQVTM and CDR2 is ANQGSEA. V lost 7 bases, J lost 0 bases, and 12 bases lay in between. The CDR3 totals 13 residues.

This clone occurred once. The chain has TRBV2 and TRBJ1-5, with D uncertain. Germline V gene data show CDR1 as SNHLY and CDR2 as FYNNEI. Trimming left V 4 bases short and J 4 bases short, with 14 bases between. The length of the CDR3 is 15 residues. CDR3: CASSVSPGQNQPQHF. In nucleotides, the CDR3 is TGTGCCAGCAGTGTCTCCCCAGGCCAAAATCAGCCCCAGCATTTT.

The chain links TRBV5-1 to TRBJ1-1; D call uncertain. CDR3 length equals 14 residues. The V and J ends lost 1 base and 0 bases respectively, with 7 bases between them. Germline V gene sequence: CDR1 SGHRS, CDR2 YFSETQ. The CDR3 reads CASSLFPLNTEAFF. CDR3 nucleotides: TGCGCCAGCAGCTTGTTCCCTTTGAACACTGAAGCTTTCTTT. The entire variable domain, with the rest obtained from reference TRBV5-1 and TRBJ1-1, is as follows: KAGVTQTPRYLIKTRGQQVTLSCSPISGHRSVSWYQQTPGQGLQFLFEYFSETQRNKGNFPGRFSGRQFSNSRSEMNVSTLELGDSALYLCASSLFPLNTEAFFGQGTRLTVV.

This chain connects TRBV6-5 to TRBJ1-2, with TRBD1 matching 9 bases. Unmatched junction bases numbered 6, after V lost 7 bases and J lost 3 bases. CDR3 length: 14 amino acids. Per germline, CDR1 MNHEY and CDR2 SVGAGI. The chain's CDR3 is CASTRTGVDYGYTF. CDR3 DNA sequence: TGTGCCAGCACCAGGACAGGGGTCGACTATGGCTACACCTTC.

The V and J genes are TRBV19 and TRBJ2-5; unclear D gene. From germline, CDR1 is LNHDA and CDR2 SQIVND (reference sequence). V lost 2 bases to trimming and J lost 2 bases, with 12 bases between them. The CDR3 is 15 residues long. CDR3 loop: CASSISPGAQETQYF. The CDR3 coding sequence is TGTGCCAGTAGTATATCTCCCGGCGCTCAAGAGACCCAGTACTTC.

The CDR3 DNA reads as TGTGCCAGCAGCCAAGTAAGGGGTTACGAGCAGTACTTC. Its protein is CASSQVRGYEQYF. The chain combines TRBV3-1 (or the pseudogene TRBV3-2) with TRBJ2-7; the D gene is possibly TRBD1 (5 bases). The germline V and J ends were trimmed by 1 base and 4 bases, with 8 bases remaining between them. The germline V gene encodes CDR1 LGHDT and CDR2 YNNKEL (reference sequence). This CDR3 has 13 amino acids.

The chain combines TRBV7-2 with TRBJ1-6; unclear D gene. The CDR3 runs 15 residues. Trimming left V 1 base short and J 8 bases short, with 12 bases between. Germline assignment: CDR1 SGHTA and CDR2 FQGNSA. CDR3 protein: CASSLGAGEYSPLHF. DNA of the CDR3: TGTGCCAGCAGCTTAGGTGCAGGAGAATATTCACCCCTCCACTTT.

In this sample, this clone turned up a few times. This rearrangement joins TRBV4-1 to TRBJ2-5; D uncertain. Germline CDR1 is MGHRA and CDR2 is YSYEKL. CDR3 size: 16 residues. The ends were cut back, 2 bases at V and 1 base at J, with 14 bases in the middle. The CDR3 nucleotides are TGCGCCAGCAGCCAACGTGTGGGCCTCGCCCAAGAGACCCAGTACTTC. It is translated as CASSQRVGLAQETQYF.